This passage covers 26 T cell receptor beta chains from one sample sequenced in a study of cytomegalovirus exposure and HLA in healthy donors (dated by TCRdb to the late 2010s). Library generation was performed with the immunoSEQ multiplex PCR assay. For the multiplex PCR, a mixture combining 60 forward primers for TCR Vbeta segments and 13 reverse primers for TCR Jbeta segments was used. Imported from immuneACCESS, the table was reduced by TCRdb to in-frame sequences with V and J called. These copies leave out some clones; in studies compared against another copy, an unresolved V gene accounts for under half, and the cause of the remainder is not known. This sample lists tens of thousands of clones; more than 70% were detected once. The ten largest account for roughly 2% of the sample. The specimen was PBMCs. Receptors were obtained from a man aged 35 to 55 in good health and CMV-seronegative.

The genes are TRBV4-2 and TRBJ2-7, with D hard to call. V lost 0 bases to trimming and J lost 4 bases, with 10 bases between them. This CDR3 comprises 14 residues. Germline V gives CDR1 LGHNA, CDR2 YNFKEQ. The CDR3 DNA reads as TGTGCCAGCAGCCAAGATCGGCTAGAGTACGAGCAGTACTTC. Its translation is CASSQDRLEYEQYF.

The chain recombines TRBV7-9 with TRBJ1-1; 9 bases line up with TRBD1. Per the germline V gene, CDR1 is SEHNR and CDR2 is FQNEAQ (reference sequence). Trimming cost V 5 bases and J 8 bases; bases outside gene matches: 6. This CDR3 spans 13 amino acids. Here the CDR3 DNA reads TGTGCCAGCAGCCCAGGACAGGGGCGCGAAGCTTTCTTT. This sequence encodes CASSPGQGREAFF.

The chain is built from TRBV6-1 and TRBJ2-2; 10 nucleotides align to TRBD1. The CDR3 loop spans 15 amino acids. The germline V gene has CDR1 MNHNS and CDR2 SASEGT. The trim removed 6 bases at V and 4 bases at J, leaving 5 bases unmatched. The DNA of the CDR3 is TGTGCCAGCAGACTCCGGACAGGGGGCACCGGGGAGCTGTTTTTT. This translates into CASRLRTGGTGELFF.

The chain combines TRBV18 with TRBJ1-2; tentative D call: TRBD1 (5 bases). Trimming took off 2 bases at V and 2 bases at J, with 9 bases between the two ends. The CDR3 has 14 residues. Germline V gene lookup returns CDR1 KGHSH and CDR2 LQKENI. The CDR3 DNA is TGTGCCAGCTCACCATCCAGGGAAAACTATGGCTACACCTTC. Translated: CASSPSRENYGYTF.

This clone is a singleton in its sample. This sequence joins TRBV28 and TRBJ1-4; D might be TRBD1 (5 bases). Per the germline V gene, CDR1 is MDHEN and CDR2 is SYDVKM. The CDR3 is 16 residues long. Trimming left V 3 bases short and J 5 bases short, with 16 bases between. The CDR3 reads CASSFPRDGRNEKLFF. The CDR3 DNA reads as TGTGCCAGCAGTTTTCCGCGGGACGGACGAAATGAAAAACTGTTTTTT. The variable domain in full, with the rest retrieved from reference TRBV28 and TRBJ1-4, is DVKVTQSSRYLVKRTGEKVFLECVQDMDHENMFWYRQDPGLGLRLIYFSYDVKMKEKGDIPEGYSVSREKKERFSLILESASTNQTSMYLCASSFPRDGRNEKLFFGSGTQLSVL.

The chain employs TRBV2 and TRBJ1-1; perhaps TRBD1 as D (6 bases). Trimming removed 4 bases from V and 2 bases from J, with 14 bases in between. Germline CDR1 is SNHLY and CDR2 is FYNNEI. CDR3 length: 15 residues. The CDR3 DNA reads TGTGCCAGCAGTGGAATAGGGACACCTAACACTGAAGCTTTCTTT. This sequence encodes CASSGIGTPNTEAFF. The entire variable domain, with the rest obtained from reference TRBV2 and TRBJ1-1, is as follows: EPEVTQTPSHQVTQMGQEVILRCVPISNHLYFYWYRQILGQKVEFLVSFYNNEISEKSEIFDDQFSVERPDGSNFTLKIRSTKLEDSAMYFCASSGIGTPNTEAFFGQGTRLTVV.

The V and J genes are TRBV5-6 and TRBJ2-7; TRBD1 is a possible D gene (5 bases). CDR1 is SGHDT, CDR2 YYEEEE, per germline. CDR3 length: 18 amino acids. The V end lost 1 base, the J end lost 0 bases, and 20 bases lay between the germline ends. The CDR3 here is CASSLRNLGQGFSYEQYF. CDR3 nucleotide sequence: TGTGCCAGCAGCTTGAGGAACCTGGGTCAGGGATTCTCCTACGAGCAGTACTTC.

The V call is TRBV6-1, the J call TRBJ2-7; 9 nucleotides line up with TRBD1. Germline CDR1 and CDR2: MNHNS and SASEGT. Losses at the gene ends were 6 bases for V and 6 bases for J; bases not matched to a gene: 12. This CDR3 is 15 amino acids long. The CDR3 sequence is CASSPIRQGVSEQYF. DNA for the CDR3: TGTGCCAGCAGCCCTATAAGACAGGGGGTCAGCGAGCAGTACTTC.

The chain combines TRBV27 with TRBJ2-7; 9 nucleotides match TRBD1. The ends lost 5 bases at V and 3 bases at J; junction bases unmatched: 5. CDR1 MNHEY and CDR2 SMNVEV come from the germline V gene (reference sequence). The CDR3 sequence is 14 residues long. The CDR3: CASSPSGQGYEQYF. CDR3 bases: TGTGCCAGCAGTCCTTCGGGACAGGGCTACGAGCAGTACTTC.

The rearrangement joins TRBV10-1 to TRBJ1-2, with 8 positions matching TRBD1. The CDR3 consists of 15 residues. The V segment lost 5 bases and the J segment 5 bases; nucleotides outside the gene matches: 10. Germline loops: CDR1 WNHNN, CDR2 SYGVQD (reference sequence). The CDR3: CASSPGTGELYGYTF. Written as DNA, the CDR3 is TGCGCCAGCAGTCCCGGGACAGGTGAACTTTATGGCTACACCTTC.

This chain connects TRBV27 to TRBJ2-2, with 10 bases identical to TRBD1. The CDR3 loop spans 17 amino acids. Germline CDR1 MNHEY, CDR2 SMNVEV (reference sequence). V gave up 8 bases and J gave up 3 bases; unmatched junction bases: 12. The CDR3 sequence: CASGLRDRGGDTGELFF. CDR3 bases: TGTGCCAGCGGGTTAAGGGACAGGGGAGGAGACACCGGGGAGCTGTTTTTT.

This rearrangement joins TRBV5-4 to TRBJ1-3; 8 bases are a match to TRBD1. V trimming: 4 bases; J trimming: 4 bases; junction bases outside the gene matches: 1. Germline CDR1 reads SGHNT; CDR2 reads YYREEE (reference sequence). The CDR3 is made up of 13 amino acids. CDR3 nucleotide sequence: TGTGCCAGCAGCAGGGACAGGGGAAACACCATATATTTT. Amino acids: CASSRDRGNTIYF.

The table lists this clone with a few counts. The chain recombines TRBV30 with TRBJ1-3; possibly TRBD1 for D (5 bases). The CDR3 length is 14 residues. Germline loops: CDR1 GTSNPN, CDR2 SVGIG (reference sequence). Trimming pared 8 bases from V and 4 bases from J, leaving 18 bases between. As DNA, the CDR3 is TGTGCCCTAGACGTAGGGGCATTCGGAAACACCATATATTTT. Its translation: CALDVGAFGNTIYF.

V gene TRBV6-6 combines with J gene TRBJ1-4, with TRBD1 matching 7 bases. From germline, CDR1 is MNHNY and CDR2 SVGAGI (reference sequence). CDR3 length equals 16 residues. The trim removed 6 bases at V and 3 bases at J, leaving 10 bases unmatched. The CDR3 bases are TGTGCCAGCAGCTCTCAACAGGGGCGGGCTAATGAAAAACTGTTTTTT. This encodes CASSSQQGRANEKLFF.

This clone was found a few times. The same CDR3 can be traced to other DNA sequences in this sample. The J gene is TRBJ1-2, the V gene TRBV7-9; D might be TRBD1 (5 bases). Germline V CDR1 and CDR2: SEHNR, FQNEAQ (reference sequence). V lost 4 bases and J lost 0, with 9 bases in between. The CDR3 spans 14 residues. For the CDR3, the DNA is TGTGCCAGCAGCTCTACAGGAGCTAACTATGGCTACACCTTC. Its translation: CASSSTGANYGYTF. Full variable domain (rest looked up from reference TRBV7-9 and TRBJ1-2): DTGVSQNPRHKITKRGQNVTFRCDPISEHNRLYWYRQTLGQGPEFLTYFQNEAQLEKSRLLSDRFSAERPKGSFSTLEIQRTEQGDSAMYLCASSSTGANYGYTFGSGTRLTVV.

This clone was counted only a few times. J is TRBJ2-1 and V is TRBV4-1, with 9 bases lining up with TRBD2. CDR1 is MGHRA, CDR2 YSYEKL, per germline. The V gene end was trimmed by 6 bases and the J gene end by 4 bases; junction bases not matched to a gene: 4. CDR3 size: 14 residues. CDR3 DNA: TGCGCCAGCAGTAGCAGCGGGGGGTACAATGAGCAGTTCTTC. It codes for CASSSSGGYNEQFF.

This clone was observed once. The V and J genes are TRBV6-4 and TRBJ2-1; D ambiguous. Germline assignment: CDR1 MRHNA and CDR2 SNTAGT. CDR3 length: 16 residues. Trimming pared 3 bases from V and 1 base from J, leaving 13 bases between. In DNA form, the CDR3 reads TGTGCCAGCAGTGAGTCTCGGAGCCAATCCTACAATGAGCAGTTCTTC. Translated: CASSESRSQSYNEQFF.

The chain combines TRBV29-1 with TRBJ2-7; 12 nucleotides align to TRBD2. Germline loops: CDR1 SQVTM, CDR2 ANQGSEA. V lost 4 bases and J lost 2; bases outside the gene matches: 3. This CDR3 has 14 residues. CDR3 bases: TGCAGCGTTGGTCGGACTAGCGGGACCTACGAGCAGTACTTC. Amino acids: CSVGRTSGTYEQYF.

A single count supports this clone. The chain recombines TRBV10-3 with TRBJ1-5; no clear D. The length of the CDR3 is 15 residues. Germline CDR1 is ENHRY and CDR2 is SYGVKD. The V gene lost 6 bases and the J gene lost 2 bases, with 14 bases spanning the gap. The CDR3 nucleotides are TGTGCCATCAGCCCCGATGACGGGGGCAATCAGCCCCAGCATTTT. It specifies CAISPDDGGNQPQHF.

Only a few counts were recorded for this clone. The V call is TRBV29-1, the J call TRBJ2-7, with 12 nucleotides matching TRBD2. The CDR3 runs to 13 residues. CDR1 is SQVTM and CDR2 is ANQGSEA in the germline V gene. With V trimmed by 7 bases and J by 9 bases, 10 bases remained unmatched. CDR3 region: CSATSGGEDGQYF. CDR3 sequence (DNA): TGCAGCGCGACTAGCGGGGGAGAAGATGGGCAGTACTTC.

This sequence joins TRBV12-5 and TRBJ2-7; 7 bases are shared with TRBD2. Germline V gives CDR1 LGHNT, CDR2 FRNRAP. The CDR3 has 16 amino acids. The J segment lost 3 bases and the V segment lost 0 bases, leaving 8 bases of the junction unmatched. The CDR3: CASGLVRGSGRYEQYF. CDR3 nucleotide sequence: TGTGCTAGTGGTTTGGTACGGGGTAGCGGGCGCTACGAGCAGTACTTC.

V usage is TRBV2 and J usage is TRBJ2-7; possibly TRBD1 for D (6 bases). V was cut by 6 bases and J by 1 base, with 13 bases left in between. The CDR3 consists of 14 residues. Germline V gene lookup returns CDR1 SNHLY and CDR2 FYNNEI. The CDR3 nucleotides are TGTGCCAGCAGAGAGACAGGACCTTCCTACGAGCAGTACTTC. Its translation is CASRETGPSYEQYF.

The CDR3 DNA sequence: TGTGCCAGTAGGCAGACGACAGACCCTCAAGAGACCCAGTACTTC. Translated, it gives CASRQTTDPQETQYF. This chain connects TRBV19 to TRBJ2-5; tentative D call: TRBD1 (5 bases). V gave up 6 bases and J gave up 2 bases, with 16 bases separating them. Germline lookup yields CDR1 LNHDA and CDR2 SQIVND (reference sequence). This CDR3 is built from 15 residues. The full variable domain, with the rest looked up from reference TRBV19 and TRBJ2-5, is DGGITQSPKYLFRKEGQNVTLSCEQNLNHDAMYWYRQDPGQGLRLIYYSQIVNDFQKGDIAEGYSVSREKKESFPLTVTSAQKNPTAFYLCASRQTTDPQETQYFGPGTRLLVL.

This sequence joins TRBV28 and TRBJ1-2; 9 bases fit TRBD1. This CDR3 spans 18 amino acids. Germline V lookup: CDR1 MDHEN, CDR2 SYDVKM. With V trimmed by 6 bases and J by 0 bases, 14 bases remained unmatched. CDR3 loop: CASSHRGRGGNANYGYTF. CDR3 sequence (DNA): TGTGCCAGCAGCCACAGGGGGCGCGGCGGAAATGCTAACTATGGCTACACCTTC.

The chain joins TRBV27 to TRBJ1-1; D is perhaps TRBD1 (5 bases). CDR1 and CDR2 (germline): MNHEY, SMNVEV (reference sequence). This CDR3 comprises 14 residues. The germline V and J ends were trimmed by 2 bases and 1 base, with 8 bases remaining between them. CDR3 loop: CASSLKTGNTEAFF. In nucleotides, the CDR3 is TGTGCCAGCAGTTTAAAAACAGGGAACACTGAAGCTTTCTTT.

V gene TRBV10-3 combines with J gene TRBJ2-7; possible D gene TRBD1, 6 bases. CDR1 is ENHRY, CDR2 SYGVKD, per germline. Trimming removed 3 bases at V and 5 bases at J, with 23 bases between. The CDR3 has 17 residues. CDR3 sequence: CAISDPGSWGKGDEQYF. The CDR3 DNA reads TGTGCCATCAGTGACCCGGGAAGTTGGGGTAAGGGGGACGAGCAGTACTTC.